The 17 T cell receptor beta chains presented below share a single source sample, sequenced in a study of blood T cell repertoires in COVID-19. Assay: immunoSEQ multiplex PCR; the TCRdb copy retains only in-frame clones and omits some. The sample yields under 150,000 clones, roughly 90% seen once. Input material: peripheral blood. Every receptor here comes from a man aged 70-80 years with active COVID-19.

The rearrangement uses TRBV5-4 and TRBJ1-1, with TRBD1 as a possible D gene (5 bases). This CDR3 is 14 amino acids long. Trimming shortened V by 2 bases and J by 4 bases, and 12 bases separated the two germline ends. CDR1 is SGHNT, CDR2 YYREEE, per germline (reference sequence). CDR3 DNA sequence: TGTGCCAGCAGCTTCCGTCAGGGAGGCACTGAAGCTTTCTTT. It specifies CASSFRQGGTEAFF.

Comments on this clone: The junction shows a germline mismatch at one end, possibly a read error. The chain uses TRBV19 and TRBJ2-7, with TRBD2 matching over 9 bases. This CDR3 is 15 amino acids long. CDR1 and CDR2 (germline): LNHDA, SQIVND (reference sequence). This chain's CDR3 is CASSSGSTVTYEQYF. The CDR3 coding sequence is TGTGCCAGCAGTAGCGGGAGCACTGTTACCTACGAGCAGTACTTC.

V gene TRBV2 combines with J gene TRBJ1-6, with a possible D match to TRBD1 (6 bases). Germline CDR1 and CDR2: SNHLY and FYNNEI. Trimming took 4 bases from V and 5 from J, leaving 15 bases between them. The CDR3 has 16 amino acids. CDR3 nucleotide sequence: TGTGCCAGCAGTGTTAGAGGGGGACGCGATAATTCACCCCTCCACTTT. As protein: CASSVRGGRDNSPLHF.

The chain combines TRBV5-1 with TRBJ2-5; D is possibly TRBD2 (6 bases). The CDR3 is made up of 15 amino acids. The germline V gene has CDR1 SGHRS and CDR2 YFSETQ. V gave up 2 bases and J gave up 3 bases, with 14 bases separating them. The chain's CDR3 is CASSFSGTAEETQYF. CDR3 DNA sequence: TGCGCCAGCAGCTTCTCCGGGACTGCAGAAGAGACCCAGTACTTC.

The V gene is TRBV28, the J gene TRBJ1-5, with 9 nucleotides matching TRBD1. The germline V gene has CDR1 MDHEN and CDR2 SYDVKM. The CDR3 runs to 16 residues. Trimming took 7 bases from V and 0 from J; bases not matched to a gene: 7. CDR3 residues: CASNRGRAYSNQPQHF. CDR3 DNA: TGTGCCAGCAACAGGGGGCGAGCTTATAGCAATCAGCCCCAGCATTTT. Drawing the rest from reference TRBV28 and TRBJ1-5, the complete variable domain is DVKVTQSSRYLVKRTGEKVFLECVQDMDHENMFWYRQDPGLGLRLIYFSYDVKMKEKGDIPEGYSVSREKKERFSLILESASTNQTSMYLCASNRGRAYSNQPQHFGDGTRLSIL.

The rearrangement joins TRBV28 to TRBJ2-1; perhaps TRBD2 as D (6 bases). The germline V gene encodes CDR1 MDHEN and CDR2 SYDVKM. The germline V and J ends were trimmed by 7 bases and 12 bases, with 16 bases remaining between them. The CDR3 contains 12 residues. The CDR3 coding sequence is TGTGCCAGCACCATTAGAGGAGGGAGGCAGTTCTTC. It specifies CASTIRGGRQFF.

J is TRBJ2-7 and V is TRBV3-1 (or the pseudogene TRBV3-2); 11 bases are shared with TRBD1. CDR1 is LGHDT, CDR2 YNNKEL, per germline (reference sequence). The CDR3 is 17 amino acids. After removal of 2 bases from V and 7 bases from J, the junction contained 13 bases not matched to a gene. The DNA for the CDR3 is TGTGCCAGCAGCCAATGGTCCATTGGACAGGGGGCGAGGGAGCAGTACTTC. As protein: CASSQWSIGQGAREQYF.

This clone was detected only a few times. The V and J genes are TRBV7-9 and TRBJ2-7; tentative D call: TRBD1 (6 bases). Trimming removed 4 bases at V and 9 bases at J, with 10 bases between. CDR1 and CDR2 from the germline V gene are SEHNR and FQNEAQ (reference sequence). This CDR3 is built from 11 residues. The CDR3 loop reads CASSSQGGQYF. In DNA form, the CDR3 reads TGTGCCAGCAGCTCACAGGGCGGGCAGTACTTC.

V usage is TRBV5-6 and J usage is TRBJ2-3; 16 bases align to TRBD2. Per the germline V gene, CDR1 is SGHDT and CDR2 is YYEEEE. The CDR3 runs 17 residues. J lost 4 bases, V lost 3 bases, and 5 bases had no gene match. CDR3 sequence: CASSSGTSGRGADTQYF. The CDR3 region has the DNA TGTGCCAGCAGCTCGGGGACTAGCGGGAGGGGTGCAGATACGCAGTATTTT.

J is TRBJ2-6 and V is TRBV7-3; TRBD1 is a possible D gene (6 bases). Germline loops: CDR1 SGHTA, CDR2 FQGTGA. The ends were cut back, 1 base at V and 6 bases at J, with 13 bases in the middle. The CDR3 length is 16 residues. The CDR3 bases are TGTGCCAGCAGCTTAAGGTCAGGGGCTCAGGCCAACGTCCTGACTTTC. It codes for CASSLRSGAQANVLTF.

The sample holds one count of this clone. CDR3: CATDGGENQPQHF. CDR3 DNA: TGTGCCACCGATGGAGGGGAAAATCAGCCCCAGCATTTT. The rearrangement joins TRBV19 to TRBJ1-5; D is perhaps TRBD1 (5 bases). The CDR3 covers 13 residues. V was clipped by 10 bases and J by 4 bases, with 14 bases between them. Germline V CDR1 and CDR2: LNHDA, SQIVND (reference sequence).

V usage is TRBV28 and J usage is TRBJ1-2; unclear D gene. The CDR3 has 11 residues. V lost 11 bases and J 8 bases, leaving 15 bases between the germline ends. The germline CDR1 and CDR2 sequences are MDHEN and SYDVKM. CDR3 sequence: CALGDAVGYTF. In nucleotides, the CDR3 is TGTGCCCTCGGTGATGCGGTCGGCTACACCTTC.

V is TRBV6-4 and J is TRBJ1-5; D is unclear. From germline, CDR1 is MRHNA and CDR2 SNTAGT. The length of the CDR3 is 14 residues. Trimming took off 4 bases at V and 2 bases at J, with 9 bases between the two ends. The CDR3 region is CASSVRLGNQPQHF. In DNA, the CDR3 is TGTGCCAGCAGTGTCAGGTTAGGCAATCAGCCCCAGCATTTT.

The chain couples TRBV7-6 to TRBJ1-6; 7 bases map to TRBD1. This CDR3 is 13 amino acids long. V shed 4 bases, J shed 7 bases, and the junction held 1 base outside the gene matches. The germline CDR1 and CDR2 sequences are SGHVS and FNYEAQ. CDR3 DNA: TGTGCCAGCAGCTCACAGGGGAATTCACCCCTCCACTTT. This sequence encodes CASSSQGNSPLHF.

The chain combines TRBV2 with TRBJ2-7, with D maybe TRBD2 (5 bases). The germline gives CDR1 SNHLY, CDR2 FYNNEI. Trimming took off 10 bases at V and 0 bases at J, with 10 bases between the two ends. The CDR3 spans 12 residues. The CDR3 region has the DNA TGTGCCACCACCGGGGTCTCCTACGAGCAGTACTTC. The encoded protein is CATTGVSYEQYF.

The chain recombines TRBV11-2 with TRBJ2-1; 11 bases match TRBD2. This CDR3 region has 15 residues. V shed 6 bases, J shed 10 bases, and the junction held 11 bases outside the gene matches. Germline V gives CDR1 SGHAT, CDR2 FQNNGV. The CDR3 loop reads CASRPGTSGGGEQFF. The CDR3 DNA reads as TGTGCCAGCAGGCCCGGGACTAGCGGAGGGGGGGAGCAGTTCTTC.

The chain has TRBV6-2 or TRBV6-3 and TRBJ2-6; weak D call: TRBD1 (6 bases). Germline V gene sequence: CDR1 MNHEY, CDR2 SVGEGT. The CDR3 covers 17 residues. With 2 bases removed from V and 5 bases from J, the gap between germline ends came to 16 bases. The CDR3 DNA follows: TGTGCCAGCAGTTACGCAGGGGAATCGCTCTGGGCCAACGTCCTGACTTTC. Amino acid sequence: CASSYAGESLWANVLTF.